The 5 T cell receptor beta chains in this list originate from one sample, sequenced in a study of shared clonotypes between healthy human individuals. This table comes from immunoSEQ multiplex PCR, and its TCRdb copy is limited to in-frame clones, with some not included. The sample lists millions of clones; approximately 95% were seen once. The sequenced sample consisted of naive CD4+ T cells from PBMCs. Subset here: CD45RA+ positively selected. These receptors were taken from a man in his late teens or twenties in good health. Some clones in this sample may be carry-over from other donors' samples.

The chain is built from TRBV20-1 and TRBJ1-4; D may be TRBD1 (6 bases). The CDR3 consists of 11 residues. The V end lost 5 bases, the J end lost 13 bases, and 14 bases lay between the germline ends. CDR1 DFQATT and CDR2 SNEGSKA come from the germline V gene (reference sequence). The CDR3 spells CSAASEGGLFF. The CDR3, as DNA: TGCAGTGCTGCGAGCGAGGGGGGACTGTTTTTT.

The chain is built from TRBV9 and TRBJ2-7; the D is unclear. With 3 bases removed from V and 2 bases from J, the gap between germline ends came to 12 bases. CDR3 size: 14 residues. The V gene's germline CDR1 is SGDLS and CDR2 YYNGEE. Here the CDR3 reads CASSGEADTYEQYF. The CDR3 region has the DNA TGTGCCAGCAGCGGAGAAGCAGATACCTACGAGCAGTACTTC.

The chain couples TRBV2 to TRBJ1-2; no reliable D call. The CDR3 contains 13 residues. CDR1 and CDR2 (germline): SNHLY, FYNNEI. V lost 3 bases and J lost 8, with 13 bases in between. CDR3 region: CASSEFFPGGYTF. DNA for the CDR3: TGTGCCAGCAGTGAGTTCTTCCCGGGAGGCTACACCTTC.

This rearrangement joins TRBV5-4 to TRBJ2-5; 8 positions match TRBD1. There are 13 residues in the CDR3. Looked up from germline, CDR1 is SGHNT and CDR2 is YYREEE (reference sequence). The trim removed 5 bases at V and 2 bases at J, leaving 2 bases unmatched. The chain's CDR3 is CASSRQGQETQYF. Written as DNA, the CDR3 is TGTGCCAGCAGTCGACAGGGGCAAGAGACCCAGTACTTC.

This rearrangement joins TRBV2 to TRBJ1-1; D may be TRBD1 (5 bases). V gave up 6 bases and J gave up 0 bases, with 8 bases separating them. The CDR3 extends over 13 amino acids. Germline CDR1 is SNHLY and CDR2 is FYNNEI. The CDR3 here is CASRTVLNTEAFF. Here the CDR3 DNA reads TGTGCCAGCAGGACAGTTTTGAACACTGAAGCTTTCTTT.